The 3 T cell receptor beta chains presented below share a single source sample, sequenced in a study of control samples from healthy donors and cancer patients. The table came from immunoSEQ multiplex PCR; TCRdb's copy has only in-frame clones and leaves some out. The sample carries 75,000 to 100,000 clones, about 86% recorded once. Material for sequencing was blood. Receptors originate from a young man in good health.

The J gene is TRBJ2-3, the V gene TRBV7-2; TRBD2 aligns across 8 bases. Germline loops: CDR1 SGHTA, CDR2 FQGNSA. V dropped 5 bases and J dropped 0; count of bases not matched to a gene: 13. CDR3 length: 18 residues. The CDR3 loop reads CASSTYVQGLVSTDTQYF. The CDR3 coding sequence is TGTGCCAGCAGCACCTATGTACAGGGACTAGTCAGCACAGATACGCAGTATTTT.

The chain carries TRBV10-3 and TRBJ2-7; D gene unclear. V was pared by 8 bases and J by 3 bases, with 8 bases between. Germline V gene lookup returns CDR1 ENHRY and CDR2 SYGVKD. CDR3 length: 11 residues. The CDR3 here is CAISRDYEQYF. The CDR3 coding sequence is TGTGCCATCTCTAGAGACTACGAGCAGTACTTC.

The chain recombines TRBV5-6 with TRBJ2-2; the D is unclear. Germline V gene lookup returns CDR1 SGHDT and CDR2 YYEEEE. Trimming took 4 bases from V and 4 from J, leaving 8 bases between them. CDR3 length: 13 residues. CDR3: CASSLVGTGELFF. DNA of the CDR3: TGTGCCAGCAGCCTGGTGGGCACCGGGGAGCTGTTTTTT.